This T cell receptor beta chain was observed in a study of blood T cell repertoires in COVID-19. Study-wide context: T cells, B-cell-depleted T cells, or PBMCs provided the cDNA or gDNA that served as material.

In the source study's methods: Reference gene primer amplification yielded estimated nucleated cell counts. TCRdb keeps only in-frame clones here, not all; method: immunoSEQ multiplex PCR. V, J and clone size reflect that table, while D and trimming were determined from the DNA. The data hold over 85,000 clones, with 80% to 95% observed a single time. This clonotype originated in a man aged 18 to 29 with acute or convalescent COVID-19. Sequenced input: peripheral blood.

The CDR3, as DNA: TGTGCCAGCAGCCAAGCTCGAGGGGGCGAGCAGTACTTC. Its protein is CASSQARGGEQYF. The chain carries TRBV14 and TRBJ2-7, with a possible D match to TRBD1 (6 bases). The V and J ends lost 1 base and 6 bases respectively, with 10 bases between them. This CDR3 has 13 amino acids. Germline CDR1 is SGHDN and CDR2 is FVKESK.